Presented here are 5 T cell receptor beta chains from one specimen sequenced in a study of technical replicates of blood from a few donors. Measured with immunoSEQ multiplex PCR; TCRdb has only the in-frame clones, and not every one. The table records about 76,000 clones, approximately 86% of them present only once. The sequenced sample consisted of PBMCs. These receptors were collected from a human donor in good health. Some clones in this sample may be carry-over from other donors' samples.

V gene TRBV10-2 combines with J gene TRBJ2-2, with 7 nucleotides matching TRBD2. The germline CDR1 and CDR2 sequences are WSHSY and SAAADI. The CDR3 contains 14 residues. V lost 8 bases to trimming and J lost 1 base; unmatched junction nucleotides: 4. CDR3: CASSSGMNTGELFF. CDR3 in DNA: TGCGCCAGCTCTAGCGGCATGAACACCGGGGAGCTGTTTTTT.

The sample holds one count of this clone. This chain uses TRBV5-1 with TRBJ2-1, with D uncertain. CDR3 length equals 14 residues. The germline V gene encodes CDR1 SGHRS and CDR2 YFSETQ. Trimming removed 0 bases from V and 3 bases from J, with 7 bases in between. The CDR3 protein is CASSLGQVYNEQFF. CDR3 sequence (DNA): TGCGCCAGCAGCTTGGGGCAGGTCTACAATGAGCAGTTCTTC.

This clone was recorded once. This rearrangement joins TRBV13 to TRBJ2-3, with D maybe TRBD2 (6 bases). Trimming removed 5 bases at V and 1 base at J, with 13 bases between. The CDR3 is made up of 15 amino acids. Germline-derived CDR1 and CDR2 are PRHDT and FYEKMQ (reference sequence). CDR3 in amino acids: CASSGRRAGTDTQYF. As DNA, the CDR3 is TGTGCCAGCAGCGGGCGGAGGGCCGGCACAGATACGCAGTATTTT.

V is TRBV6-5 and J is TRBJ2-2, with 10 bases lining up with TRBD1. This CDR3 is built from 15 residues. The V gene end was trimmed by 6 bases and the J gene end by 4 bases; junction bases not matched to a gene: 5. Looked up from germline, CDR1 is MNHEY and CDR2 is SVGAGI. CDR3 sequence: CASRRGTGATGELFF. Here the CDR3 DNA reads TGTGCCAGCAGACGCGGGACAGGGGCCACCGGGGAGCTGTTTTTT.

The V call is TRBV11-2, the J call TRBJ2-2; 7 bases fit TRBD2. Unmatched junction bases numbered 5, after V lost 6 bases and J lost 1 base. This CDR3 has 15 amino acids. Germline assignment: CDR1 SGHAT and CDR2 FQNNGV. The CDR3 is CASRPLAVNTGELFF. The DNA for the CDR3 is TGTGCCAGCAGACCCCTAGCGGTGAACACCGGGGAGCTGTTTTTT.